A single T cell receptor (beta chain) is shown here with its context. Its antigen is unknown. The donor population consisted of healthy HIV-negative adults with no recent acute infections or vaccinations. These data originate in a study of shared clonotypes between healthy human individuals. Study outcomes and limitations: Rarefaction showed sorted-subset sequencing was incomplete despite large depth. The study found lower generation probabilities in non-shared clonotypes than in those shared by all four donors. Few donors restricted represented genetic and exposure-history diversity.

The germline gives CDR1 SGDLS, CDR2 YYNGEE. The CDR3 contains 11 residues. Trimming stripped 7 bases from V and 4 bases from J, with 6 bases between. The method was immunoSEQ multiplex PCR; TCRdb's version includes in-frame clones alone and lacks a portion of them. The sample yields approximately 1.5 million clones, about 98% seen once. The sequenced sample was naive CD4+ T cells sorted from blood. Subset noted: CD45RA+ positively selected. The clonotype was recovered from a man aged 25 to 45 in good health. This sequence joins TRBV9 and TRBJ1-5, with D uncertain. CDR3 coding DNA: TGTGCCAGCGGCCTAAATCAGCCCCAGCATTTT. As protein: CASGLNQPQHF.